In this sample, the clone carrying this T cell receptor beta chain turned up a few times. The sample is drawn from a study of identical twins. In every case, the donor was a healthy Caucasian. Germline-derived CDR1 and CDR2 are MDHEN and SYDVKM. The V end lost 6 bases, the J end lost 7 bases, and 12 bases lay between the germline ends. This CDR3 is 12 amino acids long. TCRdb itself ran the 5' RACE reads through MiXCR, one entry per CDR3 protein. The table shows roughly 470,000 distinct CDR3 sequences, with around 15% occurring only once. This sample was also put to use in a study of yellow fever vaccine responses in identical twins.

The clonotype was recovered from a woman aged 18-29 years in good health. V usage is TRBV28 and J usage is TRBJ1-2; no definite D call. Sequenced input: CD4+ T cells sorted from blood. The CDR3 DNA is TGTGCCAGCAGGTCATTGACATCTGGCTACACCTTC. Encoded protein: CASRSLTSGYTF.